This TCR beta chain was retrieved from a study of response to subunit inactivated influenza vaccine. This CDR3 has 14 residues. Looked up from germline, CDR1 is SGHTA and CDR2 is FQGNSA. V was clipped by 5 bases and J by 8 bases, with 15 bases between them. This clonotype turned up a few times. TCRdb fed the RT-PCR reads into MiXCR, producing one record per CDR3 protein. The table has about half a million distinct CDR3 sequences, over 25% seen once. Specimen: CD4+ T cells sorted from PBMCs, collected more than 4 days after vaccination. The V and J genes are TRBV7-2 and TRBJ1-4; D remains ambiguous. This TCR derives from a man aged 50 to 59 who received an inactivated influenza vaccine. CDR3 loop: CASSPALPGEKLFF. The CDR3 DNA reads TGTGCCAGCAGCCCGGCCCTCCCGGGGGAAAAACTGTTTTTT.